The entry below gives a single T cell receptor (beta chain) sequence along with its context. Blood sampling took place at baseline, cycle 4 day 1, and cycle 7 day 1. This specimen comes from a study of OX40 agonist ivuxolimab in advanced cancers. Study-level information: The patients got ivuxolimab, which is an agonistic anti-OX40 (CD134) antibody. Three patients got partial responses; one had hepatocellular carcinoma and two had cutaneous melanoma.

Method: immunoSEQ multiplex PCR; TCRdb's copy keeps in-frame clones and lacks some. Found here are roughly 97,000 clones, approximately 90% of them singletons; the top ten hold roughly 0.79%. V lost 4 bases to trimming and J lost 3 bases, with 9 bases between them. Germline V gene data show CDR1 as MNHNS and CDR2 as SASEGT. The CDR3 sequence is 13 residues long. V and J are TRBV6-1 and TRBJ1-2; D remains ambiguous. The receptor comes from an adult with an advanced solid tumor such as melanoma, head and neck, liver or kidney cancer. Here the sequenced sample was CD4+ or CD8+ T cells sorted from blood, taken in a trial of the OX40 agonist ivuxolimab. CDR3 sequence: CASSAQKDYGYTF. The CDR3, as DNA: TGTGCCAGCAGTGCCCAGAAGGACTATGGCTACACCTTC.